This TCR beta chain appears in the sequencing data of a study of blood T cells in healthy people across ages. The study recruited healthy Caucasian donors from Russia who were aged roughly 6 to 95. Next came a second PCR, run for about 7 to 12 cycles, which used a sample-barcoded 5' primer along with a J-beta primer mix. TCRdb fed the 5' RACE reads into MiXCR, producing one record per CDR3 protein. The sample consists of 1,800,000 or so distinct CDR3 sequences, roughly 43% of them appearing once. The V gene's germline CDR1 is SGHTA and CDR2 FQGTGA. CDR3 length: 15 residues. Trimming removed 6 bases from V and 0 bases from J, with 14 bases in between.

This rearrangement joins TRBV7-3 to TRBJ2-5; D is perhaps TRBD1 (5 bases). The sequenced sample consisted of blood. The TCR comes from a human donor in good health. CDR3 residues: CASSPPTAYQETQYF. CDR3 nucleotide sequence: TGTGCCAGCAGTCCGCCGACAGCGTACCAAGAGACCCAGTACTTC.